Listed below are T cell receptor beta chains from one sample, sequenced in a study of post-analysis software for immune sequencing data. TCRdb called the PCR reads again in MiXCR, with one record for every CDR3 protein. The sample carries fewer than 850,000 distinct CDR3 sequences, 25% to 30% recorded once. The sequenced sample was blood. The receptors here all came from a girl aged 10-17 years with multiple sclerosis. Each CDR3 is given with its conserved first and last residue. D genes are given only for firm matches. For some rows the clone size is stated as once, few or many, or as a class when expanded; others skip it.

d_gene | j_gene | v_gene | abundance | CDR3aa | CDR3nt
NA | TRBJ2-7 | TRBV20-1 | few | CSARGRRTGAYEQYF | TGCAGTGCCAGAGGGAGAAGGACGGGCGCCTACGAGCAGTACTTC
NA | TRBJ2-7 | TRBV6-5 | many | CASKRQTDYEQYF | TGTGCCAGCAAGCGACAGACGGACTACGAGCAGTACTTC
NA | TRBJ2-1 | TRBV18 | NA | CASSPPVSSGEQFF | TGTGCCAGCTCACCACCTGTGAGTAGCGGTGAGCAGTTCTTC
NA | TRBJ1-2 | TRBV5-1 | few | CASSINRVGYTF | TGCGCCAGCAGTATCAACAGGGTCGGCTACACCTTC
TRBD2 | TRBJ2-1 | TRBV4-3 | few | CASSQDRLAGVGEQFF | TGCGCCAGCAGCCAAGATCGACTAGCGGGAGTTGGTGAGCAGTTCTTC
TRBD1 | TRBJ2-5 | TRBV11-2 | once | CASSLGFRGLQETQYF | TGTGCCAGCAGCTTAGGGTTCAGGGGGCTACAAGAGACCCAGTACTTC
NA | TRBJ2-1 | TRBV20-1 | NA | CSASGGTDNNEQFF | TGCAGTGCTAGTGGGGGGACAGACAACAATGAGCAGTTCTTC
NA | TRBJ2-7 | TRBV18 | NA | CASSLRDHHEQYF | TGTGCCAGCTCACTCCGGGACCATCACGAGCAGTACTTC
NA | TRBJ2-1 | TRBV2 | NA | CASSVLFKDNEQFF | TGTGCCAGCAGTGTGTTATTCAAGGACAATGAGCAGTTCTTC
NA | TRBJ2-2 | TRBV28 | NA | CASITGAGFPSGGELFF | TGTGCCAGCATCACAGGGGCGGGATTTCCGTCCGGCGGGGAGCTGTTTTTT
NA | TRBJ2-7 | TRBV20-1 | many | CSAREDGVYEQYF | TGCAGTGCTAGAGAGGACGGAGTCTACGAGCAGTACTTC
TRBD1 | TRBJ1-4 | TRBV7-9 | NA | CASSQLGTGSEKLFF | TGTGCCAGCAGCCAACTCGGGACAGGTAGTGAAAAACTGTTTTTT
NA | TRBJ2-7 | TRBV20-1 | NA | CSANLPVGLAYEQYF | TGCAGTGCTAACCTTCCGGTTGGTTTGGCCTACGAGCAGTACTTC
NA | TRBJ2-1 | TRBV5-5 | few | CASMRDYEQFF | TGTGCCAGCATGCGTGATTATGAGCAGTTCTTC
NA | TRBJ2-5 | TRBV20-1 | NA | CSARESAETQYF | TGCAGTGCTAGAGAGAGCGCAGAGACCCAGTACTTC
NA | TRBJ2-1 | TRBV12-3/TRBV12-4 | few | CASSLASPFSNEQFF | TGTGCCAGCAGTTTAGCTTCCCCTTTTTCCAATGAGCAGTTCTTC
TRBD2 | TRBJ2-1 | TRBV4-3 | NA | CASSPWGTSGFYEQFF | TGCGCCAGCAGCCCGTGGGGGACTAGCGGGTTCTACGAGCAGTTCTTC
TRBD1 | TRBJ1-2 | TRBV6-6 | few | CASSYRTGAETYGYTF | TGTGCCAGCAGTTATCGGACAGGGGCAGAGACCTATGGCTACACCTTC
NA | TRBJ2-3 | TRBV20-1 | NA | CSAVRPSNTDTQYF | TGCAGCGCCGTGAGGCCCAGTAACACAGATACGCAGTATTTT
NA | TRBJ2-5 | TRBV20-1 | NA | CSAIGEISYNEQYF | TGCAGTGCCATAGGGGAGATTTCCTACAATGAGCAGTACTTC
NA | TRBJ2-2 | TRBV7-9 | NA | CASSRTVQRSTGELFF | TGTGCCAGCAGCCGAACGGTGCAGCGGAGCACCGGGGAGCTGTTTTTT
TRBD2 | TRBJ2-5 | TRBV28 | NA | CASRYRGVTQYF | TGTGCCAGTCGTTACCGGGGGGTGACCCAGTACTTC
NA | TRBJ2-1 | TRBV10-3 | few | CAISEFTSDEQFF | TGTGCCATCAGTGAGTTTACTAGTGATGAGCAGTTCTTC
NA | TRBJ2-5 | TRBV20-1 | few | CSAPRRWQKGQETQYF | TGCAGTGCCCCGAGAAGATGGCAAAAGGGGCAAGAGACCCAGTACTTC
NA | TRBJ1-5 | TRBV12-3/TRBV12-4 | NA | CASRRRRSNQPQHF | TGTGCCAGCAGACGCCGGCGGAGCAATCAGCCCCAGCATTTT
TRBD1 | TRBJ1-6 | TRBV28 | NA | CASSPPTGSNSPLHF | TGTGCCAGCAGTCCCCCGACAGGGAGCAATTCACCCCTCCACTTT
NA | TRBJ2-6 | TRBV4-3 | NA | CASSPTTQGPGANVLTF | TGCGCCAGCAGTCCAACCACCCAGGGGCCTGGGGCCAACGTCCTGACTTTC
NA | TRBJ2-6 | TRBV29-1 | few | CSVGPSGGANVLTF | TGCAGCGTGGGCCCGTCGGGTGGGGCCAACGTCCTGACTTTC
TRBD1 | TRBJ1-6 | TRBV6-6 | many | CASSLGDRENSPLHF | TGTGCCAGCAGTCTAGGGGACAGGGAGAATTCACCCCTCCACTTT
NA | TRBJ1-2 | TRBV29-1 | few | CSVEGTPTKSYGYTF | TGCAGCGTTGAAGGGACACCCACAAAGAGTTATGGCTACACCTTC
NA | TRBJ2-2 | TRBV29-1 | NA | CSVYQGGTGELFF | TGCAGCGTTTATCAGGGAGGCACCGGGGAGCTGTTTTTT
NA | TRBJ2-3 | TRBV12-3/TRBV12-4 | NA | CASSPGFSTDAQYF | TGTGCCAGCAGTCCGGGGTTTAGCACAGATGCGCAATATTTT
TRBD1 | TRBJ2-6 | TRBV12-3/TRBV12-4 | few | CASSLGTGPSPSGANVLTF | TGTGCCAGCAGTTTGGGGACAGGACCTAGTCCCTCTGGGGCCAACGTCCTGACTTTC
NA | TRBJ1-2 | TRBV6-6 | few | CASSYDRIDTF | TGTGCCAGCAGTTATGACAGGATTGACACCTTC
NA | TRBJ2-7 | TRBV20-1 | many | CSARRQTAHRDEQYF | TGCAGTGCTAGAAGACAGACCGCCCACCGAGACGAGCAGTACTTC
TRBD1 | TRBJ2-7 | TRBV18 | few | CASSPLDRITYEQYF | TGTGCCAGCTCACCATTGGACAGGATAACCTACGAGCAGTACTTC
NA | TRBJ2-7 | TRBV6-2/TRBV6-3 | few | CASKGSSSYEQYF | TGTGCCAGCAAGGGGTCGTCCTCCTACGAGCAGTACTTC
NA | TRBJ1-1 | TRBV5-1 | NA | CASSPSRLENTEAFF | TGCGCCAGCAGCCCCTCCCGGCTTGAGAACACTGAAGCTTTCTTT
NA | TRBJ2-1 | TRBV27 | few | CASSLPGEQFF | TGTGCCAGCAGTTTACCCGGAGAGCAGTTCTTC
TRBD1 | TRBJ1-1 | TRBV20-1 | NA | CSARSDLRQGIRTEAFF | TGCAGTGCTAGATCCGACTTACGACAGGGGATAAGGACTGAAGCTTTCTTT
NA | TRBJ2-5 | TRBV7-2 | few | CASSLEAPLWKLTQETQYF | TGTGCCAGCAGCTTAGAGGCACCGTTATGGAAATTAACCCAAGAGACCCAGTACTTC
NA | TRBJ2-3 | TRBV6-5 | few | CASIAAGTDTQYF | TGTGCCAGCATTGCGGCGGGCACAGATACGCAGTATTTT
NA | TRBJ2-1 | TRBV7-2 | NA | CASSLVWLPTNNEQFF | TGTGCCAGCAGCTTGGTCTGGCTTCCTACGAACAATGAGCAGTTCTTC
NA | TRBJ2-7 | TRBV14 | NA | CASSQWDLAYEQYF | TGTGCCAGCAGCCAGTGGGACCTTGCCTACGAGCAGTACTTC
NA | TRBJ1-2 | TRBV20-1 | few | CSAEPYGYGYTF | TGCAGTGCTGAGCCCTATGGCTATGGCTACACCTTC
NA | TRBJ2-7 | TRBV20-1 | NA | CSARLGFRASYEQYF | TGCAGTGCTCGTCTGGGCTTCCGAGCCTCCTACGAGCAGTACTTC
NA | TRBJ2-7 | TRBV24-1 | few | CATSDSRDWLDEQYF | TGTGCCACCAGTGATTCGCGGGACTGGCTCGACGAGCAGTACTTC
TRBD1 | TRBJ2-1 | TRBV7-9 | few | CASSLVQGHNEQFF | TGTGCCAGCAGCTTGGTACAGGGGCACAATGAGCAGTTCTTC
NA | TRBJ1-5 | TRBV20-1 | once | CSARVRGSGNQPQHF | TGCAGTGCTAGAGTCCGGGGGTCTGGTAATCAGCCCCAGCATTTT
NA | TRBJ1-5 | TRBV5-1 | few | CASSLEGVNQPQHF | TGCGCCAGCAGCTTGGAAGGGGTCAATCAGCCCCAGCATTTT
TRBD2 | TRBJ2-7 | TRBV6-5 | NA | CASRYTSGPHYEQYF | TGTGCCAGCAGGTACACTAGCGGGCCTCACTACGAGCAGTACTTC
NA | TRBJ1-1 | TRBV27 | few | CASSLFSGANTEAFF | TGTGCCAGCAGTTTATTCTCTGGGGCGAACACTGAAGCTTTCTTT
NA | TRBJ2-1 | TRBV20-1 | NA | CSGEAPYNEQFF | TGCAGTGGAGAAGCGCCTTACAATGAGCAGTTCTTC
NA | TRBJ1-2 | TRBV2 | NA | CASREVPYTYGYTF | TGTGCCAGCAGGGAGGTCCCGTACACCTATGGCTACACCTTC
NA | TRBJ2-3 | TRBV7-6 | NA | CASSLSSATDTQYF | TGTGCCAGCAGCTTATCCAGCGCAACAGATACGCAGTATTTT
TRBD2 | TRBJ2-7 | TRBV4-3 | many | CASSRGLAGAYEQYF | TGTGCCAGCAGCCGCGGACTAGCGGGAGCCTACGAGCAGTACTTC